One and the same sample provided the 12 T cell receptor beta chains below, sequenced in a study of cytomegalovirus exposure and HLA in healthy donors. The PCR was carried out with 60 Vbeta primers and 13 Jbeta primers. Sequencing used immunoSEQ multiplex PCR; TCRdb keeps in-frame clones, though not all of them. The sample holds about 130,000 clones; around three quarters are singletons and the top ten take roughly 4%. Sequenced material: PBMCs. These receptors were taken from a man aged 35-49 years in good health and CMV-seronegative.

Only a few counts were recorded for this clone. V is TRBV5-4 and J is TRBJ1-6; D is unclear. The CDR3 sequence is 14 residues long. The V end was cut by 1 base, the J end by 7 bases, with 9 bases between. Germline V lookup: CDR1 SGHNT, CDR2 YYREEE (reference sequence). CDR3 nucleotides: TGTGCCAGCAGCTTGTTCAGGTTCAATTCACCCCTCCACTTT. Its translation: CASSLFRFNSPLHF.

The chain has TRBV10-3 and TRBJ1-1; a possible D gene is TRBD1 (5 bases). The germline CDR1 and CDR2 sequences are ENHRY and SYGVKD. The CDR3 consists of 12 residues. The V end was cut by 7 bases, the J end by 3 bases, with 9 bases between. The CDR3, as DNA: TGTGCCATCAAGCAGGGCGACACTGAAGCTTTCTTT. This sequence encodes CAIKQGDTEAFF.

This clone was counted a single time. The J gene is TRBJ1-2, the V gene TRBV10-3, with 8 bases matching TRBD1. The CDR3 sequence is 15 residues long. Germline trimming cut 0 bases from V and 6 bases from J; bases unmatched to any gene: 6. The germline gives CDR1 ENHRY, CDR2 SYGVKD. CDR3 nucleotides: TGTGCCATCAGTGAGTCAAGGACAGGGATAAATGGCTACACCTTC. Translation: CAISESRTGINGYTF.

The chain combines TRBV7-8 with TRBJ2-7; TRBD1 agrees at 7 bases. Germline loops: CDR1 SGHVS, CDR2 FQNEAQ. CDR3 length: 14 residues. V dropped 2 bases and J dropped 6; count of bases not matched to a gene: 7. DNA for the CDR3: TGTGCCAGCAGCTTACTCGGGGACAGCAGCGAGCAGTACTTC. Encoded protein: CASSLLGDSSEQYF.

This rearrangement joins TRBV6-1 to TRBJ1-1; D call uncertain. There are 14 residues in the CDR3. Trimming stripped 3 bases from V and 0 bases from J, with 8 bases between. Germline CDR1 is MNHNS and CDR2 is SASEGT. CDR3 protein: CASSEWQMNTEAFF. CDR3 sequence (DNA): TGTGCCAGCAGTGAGTGGCAGATGAACACTGAAGCTTTCTTT.

The chain is built from TRBV28 and TRBJ2-5; D may be TRBD1 (6 bases). CDR3 size: 17 residues. Trimming cost V 5 bases and J 4 bases, with 23 bases left between them. Germline V CDR1 and CDR2: MDHEN, SYDVKM. The CDR3 loop reads CASSLIQNRVSPETQYF. The DNA of the CDR3 is TGTGCCAGCAGTCTCATCCAAAACAGGGTTTCCCCAGAGACCCAGTACTTC.

This chain connects TRBV12-5 to TRBJ2-3, with D possibly being TRBD1 (6 bases). The CDR3 runs 13 residues. Germline assignment: CDR1 LGHNT and CDR2 FRNRAP. V was shortened by 6 bases and J by 4 bases, with 11 bases between the two germline ends. CDR3 sequence: CASGGQSADTQYF. For the CDR3, the DNA is TGTGCTAGTGGCGGACAGTCCGCAGATACGCAGTATTTT.

The chain is built from TRBV30 and TRBJ1-3; D uncertain. Looked up from germline, CDR1 is GTSNPN and CDR2 is SVGIG (reference sequence). Deletions cut 0 bases from V and 4 bases from J, with 4 bases between. The CDR3 is made up of 12 amino acids. In DNA, the CDR3 is TGTGCCTGGAGTGTACAGGGAAACACCATATATTTT. Translation gives CAWSVQGNTIYF.

This clone was recorded a few times. CDR3 sequence: CASSLEDRLNSNQPQHF. In DNA, the CDR3 is TGTGCCAGCAGCTTAGAAGACAGGCTCAATAGCAATCAGCCCCAGCATTTT. The chain employs TRBV7-8 and TRBJ1-5; TRBD1 is a possible D gene (6 bases). The CDR3 has 17 amino acids. V was pared by 1 base and J by 0 bases, with 13 bases between. Germline CDR1 SGHVS, CDR2 FQNEAQ.

V usage is TRBV10-3 and J usage is TRBJ2-7; TRBD1 might be the D (5 bases). This CDR3 spans 15 amino acids. The germline V and J ends were trimmed by 3 bases and 2 bases, with 14 bases remaining between them. Per germline, CDR1 ENHRY and CDR2 SYGVKD. CDR3 sequence (DNA): TGTGCCATCAGTGACCCATCCCAGGGCCCCTACGAGCAGTACTTC. Its protein is CAISDPSQGPYEQYF.

V gene TRBV9 combines with J gene TRBJ2-5, with D perhaps matching TRBD1 (6 bases). CDR3 length equals 16 residues. Trimming took off 0 bases at V and 2 bases at J, with 14 bases between the two ends. In germline, CDR1 is SGDLS, CDR2 YYNGEE. In DNA, the CDR3 is TGTGCCAGCAGCGTAGCGTACGGCAGGGGACAAGAGACCCAGTACTTC. This translates into CASSVAYGRGQETQYF.

The CDR3 spells CASSYQGDTQYF. As DNA, the CDR3 is TGCGCCAGCAGCTACCAGGGAGATACGCAGTATTTT. The genes are TRBV5-1 and TRBJ2-3, with D perhaps TRBD1 (5 bases). The CDR3 is made up of 12 amino acids. V lost 3 bases to trimming and J lost 5 bases, with 7 bases between them. Per germline, CDR1 SGHRS and CDR2 YFSETQ.